This TCR beta chain emerged from a study of T-cell reconstitution after alpha-beta-depleted transplantation in children. Molecular barcoding with unique molecular identifiers was used for the TCRbeta library. TCRdb reprocessed the PCR reads via MiXCR and lists one record per CDR3 protein. The sample holds around 600,000 distinct CDR3 sequences, 23% seen once. This CDR3 is built from 14 residues. V shed 0 bases, J shed 13 bases, and the junction held 6 bases outside the gene matches. CDR1 and CDR2 from the germline V gene are LGHNA and YSLEER. This clonotype occurred many times. Its antigen remains unknown. Points from the study as a whole: Expanded graft clones, several hundred of them, were reportedly the source of alpha-beta T cells about two months after transplant.

V gene TRBV4-3 combines with J gene TRBJ2-1; 10 bases are shared with TRBD1. The receptor's source is a boy younger than two who had a stem cell transplant for acute myeloid leukemia, so the T cells may come from the graft donor. Material: PBMCs, mostly from graft donor cells, obtained 360 days after TCRalphabeta/CD19-depleted stem cell transplant. The chain's CDR3 is CASSQDIDRGQQFF. The CDR3 nucleotides are TGCGCCAGCAGCCAAGATATCGACAGGGGGCAACAGTTCTTC.